The clone carrying this TCR beta chain has a single count. Using immunoSEQ multiplex PCR, the repertoire was profiled, and TCRdb retains in-frame clones only, with some absent. The sample lists 100,000 to 150,000 clones; 70% to 85% were seen once. The data belong to a study of blood T cell repertoires in COVID-19. At the level of the study: In each case, the material was cDNA or gDNA derived from T cells, B-cell-depleted T cells, or PBMCs.

Trimming removed 5 bases from V and 3 bases from J; junction bases left unmatched: 6. Per germline, CDR1 SGHDT and CDR2 YYEEEE. The CDR3 is 15 residues long. The V gene is TRBV5-6, the J gene TRBJ1-2, with 11 nucleotides matching TRBD1. Sequenced input: peripheral blood. The clonotype originates from a woman aged 80 or over with acute or convalescent COVID-19. This chain's CDR3 is CASSRGQGAYYGYTF. The CDR3, as DNA: TGTGCCAGCAGTCGCGGACAGGGGGCTTACTATGGCTACACCTTC.